This T cell receptor beta chain was captured by sequencing in a study of T cells in Graves' hyperthyroidism and ophthalmopathy. In germline, CDR1 is LNHDA, CDR2 SQIVND (reference sequence). Trimming pared 6 bases from V and 2 bases from J, leaving 15 bases between. The CDR3 extends over 15 amino acids. RNA transcripts yielded amplified TCR beta CDR3 regions. A set of HTBI primers served as the primers for a first-round RT-PCR of the TCR CDR3. TCRdb fed the multiplex PCR reads into MiXCR, producing one record per CDR3 protein. The sample shows 450,000 to 600,000 distinct CDR3 sequences, around 15% of them seen only once. Stable hyperthyroidism: no ophthalmopathy progression over 18 months of follow-up. Extraction of PBMCs used roughly 9.6 ml of fresh peripheral blood. This clonotype was seen repeatedly, ten times or more.

Sequenced input: blood. The clonotype originates from a woman aged 40 to 50 with Graves' hyperthyroidism. The chain links TRBV19 to TRBJ2-3; D remains ambiguous. The CDR3 region has the DNA TGTGCCAGTAGCAAAACAGCACTGATCACAGATACGCAGTATTTT. This translates into CASSKTALITDTQYF. The full variable domain, rest sourced from reference TRBV19 and TRBJ2-3, is DGGITQSPKYLFRKEGQNVTLSCEQNLNHDAMYWYRQDPGQGLRLIYYSQIVNDFQKGDIAEGYSVSREKKESFPLTVTSAQKNPTAFYLCASSKTALITDTQYFGPGTRLTVL.